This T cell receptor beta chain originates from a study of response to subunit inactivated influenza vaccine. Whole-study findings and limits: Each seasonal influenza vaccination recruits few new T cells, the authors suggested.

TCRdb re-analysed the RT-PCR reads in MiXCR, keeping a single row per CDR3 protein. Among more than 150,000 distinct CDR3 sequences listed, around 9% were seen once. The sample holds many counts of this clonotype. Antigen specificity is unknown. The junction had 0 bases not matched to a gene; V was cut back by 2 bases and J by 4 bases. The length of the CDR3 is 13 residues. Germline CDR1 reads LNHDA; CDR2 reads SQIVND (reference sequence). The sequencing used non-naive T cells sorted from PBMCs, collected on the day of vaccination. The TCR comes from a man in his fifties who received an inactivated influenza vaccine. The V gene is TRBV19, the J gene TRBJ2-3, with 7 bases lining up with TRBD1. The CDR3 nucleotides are TGTGCCAGTAGTATACAGGGGGCAGATACGCAGTATTTT. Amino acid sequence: CASSIQGADTQYF.